Listed below are T cell receptor beta chains from one sample, sequenced in a study of beta chain features in type 1 diabetes. The data were produced by immunoSEQ multiplex PCR, yet TCRdb's version contains in-frame clones alone and is incomplete. Of fewer than 350,000 clones in the sample, about 19% were seen once. Source material: naive CD4+ T cells from blood. These receptors came from a woman aged 18 to 35 in good health. Both conserved end residues are part of each CDR3. A D gene is named only where the DNA matches it firmly. Rows give clone size only sometimes, using once, few, many, or a class for an expanded clone.

d_call	clone_size	v_call	j_call	cdr3_nt	cdr3_aa
.	few	TRBV5-6	TRBJ2-5	TGTGCCAGCAGCTTGGGGTCGCGAGAGACCCAGTACTTC	CASSLGSRETQYF
.	few	TRBV6-6	TRBJ1-1	TGTGCCAGCAGTTACCTCCGGGGGGGGAACACTGAAGCTTTCTTT	CASSYLRGGNTEAFF
TRBD2	few	TRBV29-1	TRBJ2-3	TGCAGCGAGGGGACTAGCCTCGATACGCAGTATTTT	CSEGTSLDTQYF
TRBD2	.	TRBV2	TRBJ2-3	TGTGCCAGCAGTCACAGAGCCGGGACTAGCGGTCCCACAGATACGCAGTATTTT	CASSHRAGTSGPTDTQYF
.	few	TRBV6-6	TRBJ2-7	TGTGCCAGCAGTACTACAGGGTACGAGCAGTACTTC	CASSTTGYEQYF
TRBD1	.	TRBV5-1	TRBJ2-3	TGCGCCAGCAGCTTGGAGGGACAGGAAACAGATACGCAGTATTTT	CASSLEGQETDTQYF
TRBD2	.	TRBV5-7	TRBJ2-1	TGTGCCAGCAGCTTACTTCGGGAGCGGGGGGTCTTC	CASSLLRERGVF
.	.	TRBV7-9	TRBJ2-3	TGTGCCAGCAGCTTAAAAGGACAGCACACAGATACGCAGTATTTT	CASSLKGQHTDTQYF
.	.	TRBV4-1	TRBJ2-5	TGCGCCAGCAGCCTCCCTGGCTTCGGGGAGACCCAGTACTTC	CASSLPGFGETQYF
TRBD2	.	TRBV9	TRBJ2-7	TGTGCCAGCAGCGTAGAAGGGGCGGGAGGGAACGAGCAGTACTTC	CASSVEGAGGNEQYF
TRBD1	few	TRBV7-9	TRBJ1-1	TGTGCCAGCAGCTACTTTAAGGGACAGGGGTTATCGAGCTCTGAAGCTTTCTTT	CASSYFKGQGLSSSEAFF